The present TCR beta chain was sequenced within a study of blood T cell repertoires in COVID-19. Profiling relied on immunoSEQ multiplex PCR, and the TCRdb table lists in-frame clones only, not all of them. The sample has roughly 350,000 clones, roughly 85% seen once. Germline V lookup: CDR1 MNHEY, CDR2 SMNVEV (reference sequence). Trimming cost V 5 bases and J 5 bases; bases outside gene matches: 11. CDR3 length: 15 amino acids. The chain employs TRBV27 and TRBJ2-7, with TRBD1 identical over 8 bases. The TCR comes from a woman younger than 30 with acute or convalescent COVID-19. Sequenced input: peripheral blood. The CDR3: CASSPLTGVPNEQYF. CDR3 bases: TGTGCCAGCAGTCCCTTGACAGGGGTCCCCAACGAGCAGTACTTC.